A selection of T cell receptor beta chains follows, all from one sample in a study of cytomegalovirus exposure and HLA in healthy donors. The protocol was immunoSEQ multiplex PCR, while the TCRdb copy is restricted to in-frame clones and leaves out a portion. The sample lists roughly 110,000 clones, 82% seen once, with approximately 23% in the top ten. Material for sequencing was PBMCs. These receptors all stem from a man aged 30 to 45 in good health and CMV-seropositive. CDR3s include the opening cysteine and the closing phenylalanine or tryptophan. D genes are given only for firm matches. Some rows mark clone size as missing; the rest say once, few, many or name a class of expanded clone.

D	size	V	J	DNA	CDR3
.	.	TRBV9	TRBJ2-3	TGTGCCAGCAGCGTAGGTTCTCGAGATACGCAGTATTTT	CASSVGSRDTQYF
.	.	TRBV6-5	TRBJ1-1	TGTGCCAGCGGGGCTTCTCGAAACACTGAAGCTTTCTTT	CASGASRNTEAFF
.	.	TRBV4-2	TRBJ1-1	TGTGCCAGCAGCCAAGATCGATTCAGGGGAGCTTTCTTT	CASSQDRFRGAFF
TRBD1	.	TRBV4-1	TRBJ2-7	TGCGCCAGCAGCCGGACAGGGGGTTTAAACGAGCAGTACTTC	CASSRTGGLNEQYF
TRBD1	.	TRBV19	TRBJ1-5	TGTGCCAGTAGCTCCACCGGGACAGTCAATCAGCCCCAGCATTTT	CASSSTGTVNQPQHF
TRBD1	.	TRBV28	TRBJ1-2	TGTGCCAGCAATCTCCCGGCGACAGGGGCTGTCTATGGCTACACCTTC	CASNLPATGAVYGYTF
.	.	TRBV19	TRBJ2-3	TGTGCCAGTAGTTGGACTGCTAGCACAGATACGCAGTATTTT	CASSWTASTDTQYF
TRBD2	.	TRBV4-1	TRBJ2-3	TGCGCCAGCAGCCAAGGGGCTAGCGGGAGCCCAGATACGCAGTATTTT	CASSQGASGSPDTQYF
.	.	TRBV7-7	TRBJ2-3	TGTGCCAGCAGCTTAGGGGTAGGGGTGACAGATACGCAGTATTTT	CASSLGVGVTDTQYF
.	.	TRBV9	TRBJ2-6	TGTGCCAGCAGCGTACGCGGGGCTGGGGCCAACGTCCTGACTTTC	CASSVRGAGANVLTF
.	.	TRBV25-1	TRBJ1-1	TGTGCCAGCGAACAAGCGGGACTTTGGAACACTGAAGCTTTCTTT	CASEQAGLWNTEAFF
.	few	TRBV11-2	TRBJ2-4	TGTGCCAGCAGCCAAAGTTCGGACATTCAGTACTTC	CASSQSSDIQYF
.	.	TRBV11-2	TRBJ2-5	TGTGCCAGCAGCCAAAGCTCCCTGTACCGATGGAGGGCCGAGACGACCCAGTACTTC	CASSQSSLYRWRAETTQYF
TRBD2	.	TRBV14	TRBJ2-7	TGTGCCAGCAGCCAACTATCTAGCGGGGTCTTCTACGAGCAGTACTTC	CASSQLSSGVFYEQYF
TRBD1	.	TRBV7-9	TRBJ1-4	TGTGCCAGCAGCAATGGACAGGGTATGGGTGAAAAACTGTTTTTT	CASSNGQGMGEKLFF
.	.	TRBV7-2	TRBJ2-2	TGTGCCAGCAGACCACAGGGAGTCGGGGAGCTGTTTTTT	CASRPQGVGELFF
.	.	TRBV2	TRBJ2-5	TGTGCCAGCAGTTCAGTGGAGACCCAGTACTTC	CASSSVETQYF
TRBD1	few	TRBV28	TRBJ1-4	TGTGCCAGCACCGGACAGGGCGGAGAAAAACTGTTTTTT	CASTGQGGEKLFF
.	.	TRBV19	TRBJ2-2	TGTGCCAGTAGTGCAGGGCAGAACACCGGGGAGCTGTTTTTT	CASSAGQNTGELFF
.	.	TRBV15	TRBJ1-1	TGTGCCACCAGCAGAGATAAGGGGGTATTCACTGAAGCTTTCTTT	CATSRDKGVFTEAFF
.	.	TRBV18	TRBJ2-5	TGTGCCAGCTCACCACCGTCAGAAGAGACCCAGTACTTC	CASSPPSEETQYF
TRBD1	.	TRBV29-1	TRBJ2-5	TGCAGCGTTGAAGTTGAGGACAGGGTGTGGGAGACCCAGTACTTC	CSVEVEDRVWETQYF
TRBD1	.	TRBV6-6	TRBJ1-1	TGTGCCAGCATCCGACAGGGGGCCACTGAAGCTTTCTTT	CASIRQGATEAFF
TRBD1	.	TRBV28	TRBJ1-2	TGTGCCAGCAGTTTAGTAGGGGACAGCGGCTACACCTTC	CASSLVGDSGYTF
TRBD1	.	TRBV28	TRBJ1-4	TGTGCCAGCAGTTTACCTATCGACAGGGGGTACCGAAAACTGTTTTTT	CASSLPIDRGYRKLFF
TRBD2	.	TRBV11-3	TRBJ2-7	TGTGCCAGCAGCTCCGGAACTAGCGGGGGCACGACCAGAACCTACGAGCAGTACTTC	CASSSGTSGGTTRTYEQYF
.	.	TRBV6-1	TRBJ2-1	TGTGCCAGCTCTCTAGGGGCCTACAATGAGCAGTTCTTC	CASSLGAYNEQFF
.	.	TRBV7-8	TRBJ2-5	TGTGCCAGCAGCTTAGTCCAGCAAGAGACCCAGTACTTC	CASSLVQQETQYF
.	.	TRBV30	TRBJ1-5	TGTGCCTGGAGTGTGGGGAAGGGGAATCAGCCCCAGCATTTT	CAWSVGKGNQPQHF
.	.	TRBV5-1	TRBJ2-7	TGCGCCAGCAGGCCGGGTTTCAGCTCCTACGAGCAGTACTTC	CASRPGFSSYEQYF